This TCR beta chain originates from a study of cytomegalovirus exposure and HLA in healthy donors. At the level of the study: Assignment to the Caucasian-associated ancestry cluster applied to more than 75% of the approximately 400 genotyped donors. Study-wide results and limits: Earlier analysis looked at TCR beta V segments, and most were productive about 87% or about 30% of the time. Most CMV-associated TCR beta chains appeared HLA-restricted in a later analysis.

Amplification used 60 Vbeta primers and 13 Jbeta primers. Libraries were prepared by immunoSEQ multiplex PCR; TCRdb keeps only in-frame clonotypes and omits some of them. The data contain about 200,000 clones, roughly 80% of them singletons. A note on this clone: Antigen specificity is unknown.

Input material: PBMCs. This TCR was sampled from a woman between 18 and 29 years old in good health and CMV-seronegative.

CDR3 amino acids: CASSQDRGLGMPYEQYF. For the CDR3, the DNA is TGCGCCAGCAGCCAAGATCGTGGACTAGGGATGCCTTACGAGCAGTACTTC. V usage is TRBV4-3 and J usage is TRBJ2-5; the match to TRBD2 covers 7 bases. The J call could be wrong; TRBJ2-7 is a better fit for the DNA end. Germline V gene data show CDR1 as LGHNA and CDR2 as YSLEER. This CDR3 is built from 17 residues.